The sequence of this TCR beta chain was determined in a study of cytomegalovirus exposure and HLA in healthy donors listed by TCRdb under 2017. General notes on the study: In an earlier analysis of some 610 of the donors, approximately 260 Gb of sequence data and some 120 million unique TCR beta sequences from about 179 million T cells were reported. An early release covering roughly 600 HLA-typed donors comprised 300 to 350 gigabases of sequencing data and around 80 million unique TCR sequences. Of the 398 genotyped donors, approximately 81% were placed in the genetic ancestry cluster associated with self-reported Caucasian donors. The aim of the study was to test whether cataloging public T cell receptors could identify signatures of past pathogen exposure. The study profiled the T cell repertoires of 500 to 800 subjects by immunosequencing and related them to cytomegalovirus serostatus. Besides the first cohort of around 670 subjects, a separate validation cohort made up of around 120 different subjects was used. To predict cytomegalovirus infection status, the study brought together high-throughput TCR immunosequencing, statistical association of individual TCRs with disease status, and machine learning. A later analysis re-analyzed previously published TCR beta repertoires from roughly 630 donors and added high-resolution HLA genotyping to study TCR occurrence patterns. Rather than drawing on any new phenotypic data, the later analysis identified candidate immune exposures from TCR beta sequences and the way those sequences occurred across donors. In an earlier analysis of more than 550 of the donors, high-throughput TCR beta sequencing was used to judge whether each TCR beta V gene segment behaved as functional or pseudogenic. Donor age, sex, ethnicity and CMV serostatus were compiled together with the repertoire data. A later genetic analysis took genome-wide SNP genotypes for about three fifths of the 666 donors and used that subset as a discovery cohort. Every discovery cohort repertoire had been produced on one sequencing platform. HLA typing covered class I and class II loci at four-digit resolution. The number of typed donors differed by locus: 629-630 for A, B, C, DRB1 and DQB1; 500 to 550 for DQA1; some 590 for DPA1; and roughly 490 for DPB1. Because of strong linkage in the cohort, 4 to 6 DR-DQ haplotypes were treated as single units for association and clustering. Among a few hundred genotyped donors of the cohort, an average of approximately 230,000 unique TCR beta nucleotide sequences were sequenced per donor, around 20% of them non-productive. The study at large found these results: This cohort had only TCR beta chains sequenced, and the lack of alpha or paired-chain data limited which features could be detected. Broadly in line with IMGT annotations, most TCR beta V segments showed up in productive rearrangements about 87% or about 30% of the time in an earlier analysis of some 590 of the donors. A few of the identified cytomegalovirus-associated TCR beta chains were confirmed in vitro to be specific for cytomegalovirus antigens. When HLA alleles, especially DR and DQ, strongly co-occurred, TCR associations were difficult to assign to individual alleles. Correlated functional status among segregating V segments might reflect linkage disequilibrium, but an unknown experimental factor could not be ruled out. Some IMGT-functional V segments, including TRBV6-2 and TRBV6-3, could not be told apart with the 87-base-pair reads, so those segments were excluded. V-gene and J-gene trimming of TCR beta chains was associated with a missense DCLRE1C variant in a later genetic analysis, and the association was replicated in an independent cohort. In a later analysis, most CMV-associated TCR beta chains were found to appear HLA-restricted, with HLA associations seemingly driven largely by CMV exposure. Compared with the 666-donor mean, donors in an Asian-associated ancestry cluster had fewer N-insertions in productive TCRs, according to a later genetic analysis. In both the original and validation cohorts, the classifier was reported to diagnose cytomegalovirus status with high specificity and sensitivity. In a later analysis, TCR association rates were found to vary across HLA loci, with the most associated TCRs seen for DRB1 alleles and the fewest for HLA-C alleles. Because HLA typing was unavailable for some donors at each locus, only the typed subset was used in association tests. Some 15 rarely observed V segments, including chromosome 9 orphons, were excluded from the earlier analysis of some 590 of the donors because counts were too low. In a later analysis, more than 15,000 TCR beta sequences were associated with specific HLA alleles at a false discovery rate of 0.05. Compared with equally common non-associated chains, HLA-associated TCR beta chains in a later analysis were more clonally expanded and had lower generation probabilities. The presence/absence analyses assumed that sequencing depth was roughly uniform across donors, and that assumption may not be true. According to the authors, the approach could potentially be generalized to other disease states and immunological phenotypes. The study gave a list of under 200 TCR beta chains associated with cytomegalovirus. A cluster of highly shared sequence variants was judged likely to be a technical artifact of the sequencing pipeline. Across donors, most TCR sequences were observed very rarely, whereas some public TCRs were present in many individuals. According to a later analysis, parvovirus B19, influenza, CMV and Epstein-Barr virus appeared linked to several top co-occurrence clusters. Immune exposure information for the cohort was limited to CMV serostatus. A further reported finding was that TCR beta sequences accurately predicted the HLA-A and HLA-B alleles for most subjects in the first cohort.

Library construction relied on the immunoSEQ multiplex PCR assay. For the multiplex PCR, a mixture combining 60 forward primers for TCR Vbeta segments and 13 reverse primers for TCR Jbeta segments was used. The CDR3 region of rearranged TCR beta genes was amplified from genomic DNA by a multiplex PCR assay. Amplified TCR beta libraries were sequenced as 87-base-pair reads on the Illumina HiSeq System. The authors' pipeline ran thus. A later analysis tallied approximately 87 million unique TCR beta chains across the 650 to 750 repertoires, and some 10 million of those chains were shared by two or more donors. Raw reads were error-corrected and collapsed into unique sequences by a nearest-neighbor algorithm in which closely related sequences were merged to remove PCR and sequencing errors. Alignment of CDR3 sequences to IMGT reference sequences was used to assign V, D and J gene segments. For a sequence to be retained, a match of at least six nucleotides to both a V gene segment and a J gene segment was required. Rearrangements were called productive when the CDR3 lacked stop codons and stayed in frame with V and J; all others were non-productive. Following IMGT convention, CDR3 was defined as the stretch from the second conserved V-encoded cysteine up to the conserved J-encoded phenylalanine. In an earlier analysis of approximately 500 of the donors, sequences lacking an unambiguous match to a single V gene segment were excluded. In an earlier analysis of approximately 560 of the donors, a V segment was called functional when productive rearrangements were above 56.7%, and segregating when the standard deviation between donors exceeded 5%. A statistical classification framework was built for diagnosing cytomegalovirus status from the catalog of TCR beta chain sequences. In a later analysis, TCR nucleotide sequences were compared against IMGT/GENE-DB human TR gene sequences so that V and J genes could be assigned. The TCRdist pipeline was used in a later analysis to assign CDR3 sequences and most-parsimonious VDJ recombination scenarios. In a later analysis, each TCR beta chain was defined by its CDR3 amino acid sequence together with its V-gene family, and reads without a unique V-gene family were excluded. In a later analysis, a few hundred highly shared, low-generation-probability nucleotide sequences were removed to address suspected cross-contamination and a sequencing artifact. A later analysis calculated a clonal expansion index for each public chain from normalized within-repertoire ranks of inferred template counts. In a later analysis, generation probabilities were computed with a VDJ recombination model fitted to out-of-frame rearrangements, and the resulting probabilities were checked against IGoR. A later analysis scored TCR-TCR, TCR-HLA and TCR-CMV co-occurrence with hypergeometric tests, applying a repertoire-size bias correction to TCR pairs. False discovery rates were estimated in a later analysis by permuting HLA or CMV assignments 20 times. In a later analysis, co-occurring TCRs were grouped with DBSCAN, and TCRdist sequence similarity was added when clustering was performed within HLA-allele-positive subsets. Repertoires with fewer than 30,000 or more than 120,000 public chains, plus five repertoires with anomalous nucleotide sharing, were excluded from co-occurrence clustering. TCRdb holds this immuneACCESS table with in-frame rearrangements only. Some clones are missing; in checked studies, unresolved V genes explain under half, and the rest has no known cause. V, J and clone size are taken as reported in that table, and D and trimming were inferred from the DNA itself. The table held for this sample gives approximately 110,000 clones. The ten top clones hold roughly 0.94% of the sample.

Cut back by 1 base and 8 bases, the V and J ends lie 11 bases apart. The CDR3 measures 14 amino acids from cysteine to phenylalanine. The DNA shown is the 42-base CDR3, in frame from base 1. Reading the germline V gene gives CDR1 SGHTA and CDR2 FQGNSA. In total, roughly 670 healthy bone marrow donors made up the cohort. Cohort members were all nominally healthy when sampled, although unrecorded immune exposures were likely present. The donor was CMV seronegative and was included in the group of about 400 seronegative cohort members. Each donor provided a peripheral blood sample, and peripheral blood mononuclear cells were used for TCR beta sequencing. The Qiagen DNeasy Blood Extraction Kit was used to extract genomic DNA from the blood cell samples. Notes on this clone: Its antigen is not yet known.

This chain is built from TRBV7-2 and TRBJ1-4, with the D gene call left open. The receptor comes from a man aged 18 to 35 in good health and CMV-seronegative. The sequenced sample was PBMCs. The CDR3 is CASSLVGLREKLFF. The DNA is as follows: TGTGCCAGCAGCTTAGTCGGCCTGAGGGAAAAACTGTTTTTT.